The 28 T cell receptor beta chains in this list originate from one sample, sequenced in a study of CD8+ T cells in alopecia areata. Treatment described: oral pan-JAK inhibitor, 5-10 mg twice daily. As the sequencing template, cDNA was produced by extracting RNA and reverse transcribing it. The repertoire was sequenced with immunoSEQ multiplex PCR; TCRdb's copy has only in-frame clones and lacks some. The data show about 120,000 clones, around 56% seen once. The material sequenced was CD4+ T cells sorted from blood, taken at week 4, from a patient treated with tofacitinib. The receptor set was obtained from a human donor with alopecia areata.

V and J are TRBV29-1 and TRBJ2-2; D is ambiguous. Germline CDR1 reads SQVTM; CDR2 reads ANQGSEA. The CDR3 spans 13 residues. V shed 4 bases and J shed 4 bases, with 10 bases lying between them. CDR3 in amino acids: CSVGFLSTGELFF. The CDR3 nucleotides are TGCAGCGTTGGCTTTTTGAGCACCGGGGAGCTGTTTTTT.

The chain has TRBV11-2 and TRBJ1-5; no firm D call. This CDR3 is built from 13 residues. In germline, CDR1 is SGHAT, CDR2 FQNNGV. V gave up 1 base and J gave up 8 bases, with 9 bases separating them. The CDR3 is CASSLGPSEPQHF. The CDR3 DNA sequence: TGTGCCAGCAGCTTAGGCCCCTCAGAGCCCCAGCATTTT.

For the CDR3, the DNA is TGTGCCAGCAGCCCCTCCGGGGTTCCTAGGGAGACCCAGTACTTC. Protein product: CASSPSGVPRETQYF. The V gene is TRBV7-2, the J gene TRBJ2-5; the D gene is possibly TRBD2 (5 bases). This CDR3 region has 15 residues. In germline, CDR1 is SGHTA, CDR2 FQGNSA. Trimming stripped 5 bases from V and 5 bases from J, with 18 bases between.

As DNA, the CDR3 is TGCAGCGTTGAAGGCCACCGTAATGAAAAACTGTTTTTT. It translates to CSVEGHRNEKLFF. The genes are TRBV29-1 and TRBJ1-4, with no clear D. The CDR3 covers 13 residues. Germline CDR1 and CDR2: SQVTM and ANQGSEA. V was shortened by 1 base and J by 4 bases, with 7 bases between the two germline ends.

This clone has at least ten counts. The J gene is TRBJ2-1, the V gene TRBV4-1; D gene ambiguous. Germline lookup yields CDR1 MGHRA and CDR2 YSYEKL. V lost 7 bases, J lost 0 bases, and 10 bases lay in between. The CDR3 is 14 amino acids. The CDR3 DNA follows: TGCGCCAGCACTCGGGCAGGCTCCTACAATGAGCAGTTCTTC. Residues: CASTRAGSYNEQFF.

This clone was detected a few times. The V and J genes are TRBV19 and TRBJ2-4; 7 bases line up with TRBD1. The CDR3 sequence is 16 residues long. Trimming removed 5 bases from V and 3 bases from J; junction bases left unmatched: 10. Per germline, CDR1 LNHDA and CDR2 SQIVND (reference sequence). CDR3 region: CASSLYQGEDKNIQYF. The CDR3 DNA reads as TGTGCCAGTAGTCTGTACCAGGGGGAAGACAAAAACATTCAGTACTTC.

The chain joins TRBV6-5 to TRBJ1-2, with TRBD1 matching 7 bases. This CDR3 contains 14 residues. Germline CDR1 reads MNHEY; CDR2 reads SVGAGI. The V segment lost 2 bases and the J segment 8 bases; nucleotides outside the gene matches: 8. CDR3 DNA sequence: TGTGCCAGCAGTTACCGGGACAGTTCGACCGGCTACACCTTC. As protein: CASSYRDSSTGYTF.

The sample holds many counts of this clone. This chain links TRBV7-9 with TRBJ1-4; tentatively, D is TRBD1 (5 bases). The CDR3 contains 15 residues. Trimming stripped 1 base from V and 3 bases from J, with 9 bases between. Germline-derived CDR1 and CDR2 are SEHNR and FQNEAQ (reference sequence). The DNA of the CDR3 is TGTGCCAGCAGCTTAGGGAGGGGATCTAATGAAAAACTGTTTTTT. It is translated as CASSLGRGSNEKLFF.

The V and J genes are TRBV7-9 and TRBJ2-5; 8 bases are a match to TRBD2. Germline V gene data show CDR1 as SEHNR and CDR2 as FQNEAQ (reference sequence). CDR3 length: 15 residues. The ends lost 3 bases at V and 4 bases at J; junction bases unmatched: 7. DNA of the CDR3: TGTGCCAGCAGCTTTTCCGGGACTAGAACAGAGACCCAGTACTTC. Its protein product is CASSFSGTRTETQYF.

Regarding this clone: The sample holds other DNA sequences that translate to the same CDR3. This rearrangement joins TRBV29-1 to TRBJ2-6; weak D call: TRBD2 (6 bases). In germline, CDR1 is SQVTM, CDR2 ANQGSEA. The CDR3 runs 14 residues. Trimming cost V 1 base and J 2 bases, with 6 bases left between them. The CDR3 DNA reads as TGCAGCGTTGAAGGCGGGGCTGGGGCCAACGTCCTGACTTTC. Translation: CSVEGGAGANVLTF. The entire variable domain, with the rest obtained from reference TRBV29-1 and TRBJ2-6, is as follows: SAVISQKPSRDICQRGTSLTIQCQVDSQVTMMFWYRQQPGQSLTLIATANQGSEATYESGFVIDKFPISRPNLTFSTLTVSNMSPEDSSIYLCSVEGGAGANVLTFGAGSRLTVL.

The chain is built from TRBV30 and TRBJ1-2; TRBD1 agrees at 7 bases. The length of the CDR3 is 13 residues. CDR1 GTSNPN and CDR2 SVGIG come from the germline V gene (reference sequence). The junction had 10 bases not matched to a gene; V was cut back by 4 bases and J by 8 bases. CDR3 loop: CAWIARGLEGYTF. CDR3 bases: TGTGCCTGGATTGCGAGGGGGCTAGAAGGCTACACCTTC.

Comments on this clone: The same CDR3 can be traced to other DNA sequences in this sample. The gene calls are TRBV30 and TRBJ1-3, with D unresolved. The CDR3 extends over 12 amino acids. Germline lookup yields CDR1 GTSNPN and CDR2 SVGIG (reference sequence). The ends were cut back, 0 bases at V and 4 bases at J, with 4 bases in the middle. The DNA of the CDR3 is TGTGCCTGGAGTGTTGGGGGAAACACCATATATTTT. Protein sequence: CAWSVGGNTIYF.

This clone occurred a few times. The J gene is TRBJ2-3, the V gene TRBV25-1; D might be TRBD1 or TRBD2, each matching 5 bases. Trimming took off 0 bases at V and 4 bases at J, with 11 bases between the two ends. This CDR3 is built from 15 residues. Germline V gene data show CDR1 as MGHDK and CDR2 as SYGVNS. CDR3 region: CASSEYGGVPDTQYF. CDR3 bases: TGTGCCAGCAGTGAATATGGGGGAGTCCCAGATACGCAGTATTTT.

The chain employs TRBV9 and TRBJ1-5; 7 nucleotides agree with TRBD1. J was trimmed by 5 bases and V by 4 bases; bases with no gene match: 9. The CDR3 is 15 residues long. The germline CDR1 and CDR2 sequences are SGDLS and YYNGEE. The CDR3 sequence is CASSPTGGGHQPQHF. The CDR3 nucleotides read TGTGCCAGCAGCCCCACGGGAGGGGGCCATCAGCCCCAGCATTTT.

The chain has TRBV30 and TRBJ1-2; 7 bases match TRBD1. The CDR3 has 14 residues. Germline V gives CDR1 GTSNPN, CDR2 SVGIG (reference sequence). V gave up 4 bases and J gave up 2 bases; unmatched junction bases: 7. CDR3 residues: CAWTQQGPNYGYTF. Here the CDR3 DNA reads TGTGCCTGGACGCAACAGGGGCCAAACTATGGCTACACCTTC.

The chain is built from TRBV29-1 and TRBJ2-7, with D maybe TRBD1 (5 bases). V was shortened by 4 bases and J by 4 bases, with 17 bases between the two germline ends. CDR3 length: 14 residues. Germline V gene lookup returns CDR1 SQVTM and CDR2 ANQGSEA. CDR3 DNA: TGCAGCGTTGTTCCGGCAGGGAAGGTGTACGAGCAGTACTTC. Protein sequence: CSVVPAGKVYEQYF.

The J gene is TRBJ1-1, the V gene TRBV30; 8 bases map to TRBD1. This CDR3 has 15 residues. CDR1 and CDR2 from the germline V gene are GTSNPN and SVGIG (reference sequence). The V and J ends lost 0 bases and 5 bases, in that order; junction bases with no gene match: 8. CDR3 protein: CAWSVTGVGRTEAFF. CDR3 DNA: TGTGCCTGGAGTGTGACAGGGGTCGGAAGGACTGAAGCTTTCTTT. Together with reference TRBV30 and TRBJ1-1, the CDR3 gives the full variable domain: SQTIHQWPATLVQPVGSPLSLECTVEGTSNPNLYWYRQAAGRGLQLLFYSVGIGQISSEVPQNLSASRPQDRQFILSSKKLLLSDSGFYLCAWSVTGVGRTEAFFGQGTRLTVV.

The V call is TRBV11-3, the J call TRBJ2-2; 13 nucleotides agree with TRBD2. The CDR3 loop spans 18 amino acids. Germline V gene data show CDR1 as SGHNT and CDR2 as YENEEA. J was trimmed by 4 bases and V by 5 bases; bases with no gene match: 10. CDR3 DNA: TGTGCCAGCAGCAAACAAGCGGGACTAGCGGGGCCCACCGGGGAGCTGTTTTTT. Amino acid sequence: CASSKQAGLAGPTGELFF. The full variable domain, completed using reference TRBV11-3 and TRBJ2-2, is EAGVVQSPRYKIIEKKQPVAFWCNPISGHNTLYWYLQNLGQGPELLIRYENEEAVDDSQLPKDRFSAERLKGVDSTLKIQPAELGDSAVYLCASSKQAGLAGPTGELFFGEGSRLTVL.

The chain uses TRBV5-1 and TRBJ1-1; D is perhaps TRBD1 (6 bases). Germline assignment: CDR1 SGHRS and CDR2 YFSETQ. This CDR3 comprises 13 residues. The V end was cut by 3 bases, the J end by 1 base, with 7 bases between. The CDR3 reads CASSWDTNTEAFF. The DNA for the CDR3 is TGCGCCAGCAGCTGGGACACGAACACTGAAGCTTTCTTT.

The chain links TRBV19 to TRBJ2-6; D gene unclear. The length of the CDR3 is 16 residues. V shed 6 bases and J shed 4 bases, with 16 bases lying between them. The germline V gene has CDR1 LNHDA and CDR2 SQIVND (reference sequence). The CDR3 reads CASSTNPLAGANVLTF. In nucleotides, the CDR3 is TGTGCCAGTAGCACAAACCCCTTGGCCGGGGCCAACGTCCTGACTTTC.

The rearrangement joins TRBV29-1 to TRBJ2-1, with 8 bases lining up with TRBD1. Per germline, CDR1 SQVTM and CDR2 ANQGSEA. The CDR3 is 13 amino acids. The V and J ends lost 3 bases and 7 bases, in that order; junction bases with no gene match: 5. The CDR3 spells CSVDKTGANEQFF. In nucleotides, the CDR3 is TGCAGCGTTGATAAGACAGGGGCGAATGAGCAGTTCTTC.

The rearrangement links TRBV6-1 to TRBJ1-5; 8 bases agree with TRBD1. From germline, CDR1 is MNHNS and CDR2 SASEGT. J gave up 5 bases and V 4 bases, and 4 bases lay outside the gene matches. CDR3 length: 14 amino acids. CDR3 sequence (DNA): TGTGCCAGCAGTGGAGACAGGGGCGATCAGCCCCAGCATTTT. This codes for CASSGDRGDQPQHF.

This clone was picked up a small number of times. Additional DNA sequences in this sample encode the identical CDR3. The chain has TRBV30 and TRBJ1-3; D call uncertain. The CDR3 is 12 amino acids. Germline V gene lookup returns CDR1 GTSNPN and CDR2 SVGIG (reference sequence). V lost 3 bases, J lost 0 bases, and 3 bases lay in between. The CDR3 DNA sequence: TGTGCCTGGAGACTCTCTGGAAACACCATATATTTT. Protein: CAWRLSGNTIYF.

This clone was detected once. The chain carries TRBV4-1 and TRBJ2-7; D might be TRBD1 or TRBD2, each matching 5 bases. V lost 5 bases, J lost 2 bases, and 13 bases lay in between. Germline V lookup: CDR1 MGHRA, CDR2 YSYEKL. The CDR3 spans 14 residues. The CDR3 loop reads CASSTGPVPYEQYF. Here the CDR3 DNA reads TGCGCCAGCAGCACGGGGCCCGTCCCCTACGAGCAGTACTTC.

This clone appeared a few times. This rearrangement joins TRBV30 to TRBJ1-1, with D maybe TRBD1 (5 bases). The germline V and J ends were trimmed by 0 bases and 7 bases, with 12 bases remaining between them. CDR1 and CDR2 (germline): GTSNPN, SVGIG (reference sequence). The CDR3 is 13 amino acids. As DNA, the CDR3 is TGTGCCTGGAGTGTGATTGGAAGGGGTGAAGCTTTCTTT. Its translation: CAWSVIGRGEAFF.

This rearrangement joins TRBV30 to TRBJ2-1; unclear D gene. CDR1 is GTSNPN, CDR2 SVGIG, per germline (reference sequence). The CDR3 consists of 12 residues. V lost 1 base, J lost 1 base, and 2 bases lay in between. The CDR3 reads CAWSGSYNEQFF. The CDR3 nucleotides read TGTGCCTGGAGTGGTTCCTACAATGAGCAGTTCTTC.

This clone was observed once. The genes are TRBV30 and TRBJ1-2; D might be TRBD1 (6 bases). CDR1 and CDR2 (germline): GTSNPN, SVGIG (reference sequence). The V end lost 3 bases, the J end lost 2 bases, and 10 bases lay between the germline ends. CDR3 length equals 13 residues. The CDR3 DNA reads TGTGCCTGGAGAATCGGGGGCAACTATGGCTACACCTTC. This encodes CAWRIGGNYGYTF.

The genes are TRBV7-2 and TRBJ1-5; D possibly corresponds to TRBD1 (6 bases). In germline, CDR1 is SGHTA, CDR2 FQGNSA. Trimming cost V 1 base and J 1 base, with 11 bases left between them. The CDR3 consists of 16 residues. The CDR3 is CASSLGTVKSNQPQHF. CDR3 in DNA: TGTGCCAGCAGCTTAGGGACAGTAAAAAGCAATCAGCCCCAGCATTTT.